A single sample is the source of the 6 T cell receptor beta chains below, sequenced in a study of OX40 agonist ivuxolimab in advanced cancers. The assay was immunoSEQ multiplex PCR, and TCRdb's table has in-frame clones only and misses some. Among 70,000 to 80,000 clones, about 81% were seen once, and the ten largest hold about 5%. The source was CD4+ or CD8+ T cells sorted from blood, collected in a trial of the OX40 agonist ivuxolimab. Receptors were obtained from an adult with an advanced solid tumor such as melanoma, head and neck, liver or kidney cancer.

The chain couples TRBV2 to TRBJ1-6; TRBD1 might be the D (5 bases). The CDR3 length is 15 residues. V was trimmed by 2 bases and J by 9 bases, leaving 14 bases between them. The germline CDR1 and CDR2 sequences are SNHLY and FYNNEI. The chain's CDR3 is CASSENGAVGSPLHF. The CDR3 DNA reads TGTGCCAGCAGTGAAAATGGGGCGGTCGGTTCACCCCTCCACTTT.

This clone showed up just once. J is TRBJ1-3 and V is TRBV6-6; weak D call: TRBD1 (6 bases). This CDR3 is built from 15 residues. V was clipped by 4 bases and J by 10 bases, with 20 bases between them. Germline CDR1 is MNHNY and CDR2 is SVGAGI (reference sequence). The CDR3 sequence is CASSLTGPRRDTIYF. The CDR3 coding sequence is TGTGCCAGCAGTTTGACAGGCCCCCGTCGGGATACCATATATTTT.

The V and J genes are TRBV4-1 and TRBJ1-2, with 10 bases that match TRBD1. V gave up 4 bases and J gave up 0 bases; unmatched junction bases: 5. The germline CDR1 and CDR2 sequences are MGHRA and YSYEKL. The CDR3 extends over 16 amino acids. The CDR3 protein is CASSRDRGLANYGYTF. The CDR3, as DNA: TGCGCCAGCAGCCGGGACAGGGGCTTAGCTAACTATGGCTACACCTTC.

The rearrangement uses TRBV5-6 and TRBJ1-1; no clear D gene. This CDR3 comprises 12 residues. Per germline, CDR1 SGHDT and CDR2 YYEEEE. Trimming pared 6 bases from V and 1 base from J, leaving 7 bases between. The CDR3 DNA reads as TGTGCCAGCAACGAGGGGAACACTGAAGCTTTCTTT. Its translation: CASNEGNTEAFF.

CDR3 protein: CASSSSGTGLFTGELFF. CDR3 in DNA: TGTGCCAGCAGCTCCTCCGGGACAGGGCTTTTCACCGGGGAGCTGTTTTTT. The chain employs TRBV14 and TRBJ2-2, with 9 bases identical to TRBD1. The germline gives CDR1 SGHDN, CDR2 FVKESK. This CDR3 is 17 amino acids long. V gave up 5 bases and J gave up 4 bases; unmatched junction bases: 11.

The V and J genes are TRBV5-1 and TRBJ1-1; 9 nucleotides line up with TRBD1. Germline values: CDR1 SGHRS, CDR2 YFSETQ. This CDR3 has 15 residues. V lost 4 bases, J lost 0 bases, and 4 bases stayed unmatched. CDR3 protein: CASSGTGGMNTEAFF. The CDR3 nucleotides are TGCGCCAGCAGCGGAACAGGGGGCATGAACACTGAAGCTTTCTTT.